This T cell receptor beta chain is from a study of T cells after yellow fever vaccination. Study background: Preparation of the low-cell-number fractions used SMART-Seq v4 Ultra Low Input. The study, taken as a whole, reports: When the response was secondary, it was weaker but reached its peak faster, day 5 versus 15. Clones that expanded after primary vaccination mostly reappeared after the booster (around 96% CD4, roughly 87% CD8).

A note on this clonotype: Its antigen remains unidentified.

Synthesis of TCR cDNA relied on 5'RACE template switching, which attached a universal primer site and UMIs. TCRdb ran MiXCR on the 5' RACE reads and lists one entry per CDR3 protein. The table records some 560,000 distinct CDR3 sequences, roughly a sixth of them present only once. Germline V CDR1 and CDR2: KGHSH, LQKENI. The CDR3 consists of 13 residues. The V and J ends lost 0 bases and 6 bases respectively, with 8 bases between them. This TCR derives from a man younger than 35 who received the YFV17D yellow fever vaccine. The chain uses TRBV18 and TRBJ1-2; D is undetermined. The starting material was PBMCs, obtained about 5 days after the first yellow fever vaccination. The CDR3 reads CASSPPQVNGYTF. The DNA for the CDR3 is TGTGCCAGCTCACCACCGCAGGTTAATGGCTACACCTTC. Full variable domain (missing parts from reference TRBV18 and TRBJ1-2): NAGVMQNPRHLVRRRGQEARLRCSPMKGHSHVYWYRQLPEEGLKFMVYLQKENIIDESGMPKERFSAEFPKEGPSILRIQQVVRGDSAAYFCASSPPQVNGYTFGSGTRLTVV.